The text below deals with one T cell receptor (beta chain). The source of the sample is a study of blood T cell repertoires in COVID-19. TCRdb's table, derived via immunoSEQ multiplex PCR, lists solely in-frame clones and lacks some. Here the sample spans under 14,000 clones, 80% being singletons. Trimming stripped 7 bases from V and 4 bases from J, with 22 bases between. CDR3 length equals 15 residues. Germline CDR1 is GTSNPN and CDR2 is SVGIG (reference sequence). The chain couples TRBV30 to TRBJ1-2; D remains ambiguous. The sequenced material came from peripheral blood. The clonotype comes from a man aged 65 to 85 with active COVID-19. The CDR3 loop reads CASPLRGQLSYGYTF. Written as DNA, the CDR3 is TGTGCCTCCCCCCTACGAGGGCAACTGAGCTATGGCTACACCTTC.